The 8 T cell receptor beta chains given below trace back to one sample, sequenced in a study of T cells in localized non-small cell lung cancer. Measured with immunoSEQ multiplex PCR; TCRdb has only the in-frame clones, and not every one. The sample shows about 79,000 clones, 88% of them seen only once. Sample: peripheral blood, taken before any cancer treatment. The receptors originated from a woman aged 35-70 years with stage I squamous cell lung carcinoma.

The chain has TRBV2 and TRBJ1-6, with TRBD1 identical over 8 bases. The V and J ends lost 4 bases and 8 bases, in that order; junction bases with no gene match: 7. Germline-derived CDR1 and CDR2 are SNHLY and FYNNEI. The CDR3 runs 15 residues. The CDR3 DNA reads TGTGCCAGCAGTGCGACAGGGGTTCGCGATTCACCCCTCCACTTT. It is translated as CASSATGVRDSPLHF.

The V call is TRBV10-1, the J call TRBJ2-2; D gene ambiguous. The length of the CDR3 is 14 residues. Germline V CDR1 and CDR2: WNHNN, SYGVQD (reference sequence). Trimming cost V 6 bases and J 3 bases, with 11 bases left between them. DNA of the CDR3: TGCGCCAGCAGGGAGCGTTCGGACACCGGGGAGCTGTTTTTT. As protein: CASRERSDTGELFF.

The chain has TRBV7-8 and TRBJ2-7; tentatively, D is TRBD1 or TRBD2 (5 bases each). The CDR3 extends over 12 amino acids. V was clipped by 5 bases and J by 6 bases, with 11 bases between them. Germline V CDR1 and CDR2: SGHVS, FQNEAQ. The CDR3 DNA follows: TGTGCCAGCAGCCGGGACCAAGGCGAGCAGTACTTC. It translates to CASSRDQGEQYF.

J is TRBJ2-2 and V is TRBV7-9; perhaps D is TRBD1 or TRBD2 (5 bases each). V shed 4 bases and J shed 3 bases, with 9 bases lying between them. Germline V gene data show CDR1 as SEHNR and CDR2 as FQNEAQ (reference sequence). The CDR3 has 14 amino acids. CDR3 sequence (DNA): TGTGCCAGCAGCTCGGGGCTCTACACCGGGGAGCTGTTTTTT. Protein: CASSSGLYTGELFF.

The V gene is TRBV7-9, the J gene TRBJ2-5; unclear D gene. Germline V gene data show CDR1 as SEHNR and CDR2 as FQNEAQ (reference sequence). This CDR3 is built from 16 residues. Between the trimmed V and J ends, which lost 2 bases and 4 bases, there was a span of 17 bases. Written as DNA, the CDR3 is TGTGCCAGCAGCTTAAGTCTTTCGCAGGTCGGAGAGACCCAGTACTTC. Translated: CASSLSLSQVGETQYF.

The chain uses TRBV30 and TRBJ2-1, with 12 bases that match TRBD1. V shed 4 bases, J shed 0 bases, and the junction held 13 bases outside the gene matches. The CDR3 extends over 19 amino acids. Germline values: CDR1 GTSNPN, CDR2 SVGIG (reference sequence). The CDR3 loop is CAWTAFGTGGFSSYNEQFF. The CDR3 DNA follows: TGTGCCTGGACCGCGTTCGGGACAGGGGGCTTTAGCTCCTACAATGAGCAGTTCTTC.

The genes are TRBV29-1 and TRBJ2-2; D remains ambiguous. The V gene lost 2 bases and the J gene lost 4 bases, with 8 bases spanning the gap. This CDR3 spans 13 amino acids. Germline-derived CDR1 and CDR2 are SQVTM and ANQGSEA. The CDR3 sequence is CSVERLATGELFF. The CDR3 DNA reads TGCAGCGTTGAACGACTGGCCACCGGGGAGCTGTTTTTT.

Comment on this clone: A read error may account for a junction end that differs from germline. The chain is built from TRBV7-7 and TRBJ2-1; 9 nucleotides agree with TRBD2. CDR3 length: 14 amino acids. Per germline, CDR1 SSHAT and CDR2 FNYEAQ (reference sequence). The CDR3 protein is CASSPGGGAYEQFF. In nucleotides, the CDR3 is TGTGCTAGCAGCCCGGGCGGGGGGGCCTATGAGCAGTTCTTC.